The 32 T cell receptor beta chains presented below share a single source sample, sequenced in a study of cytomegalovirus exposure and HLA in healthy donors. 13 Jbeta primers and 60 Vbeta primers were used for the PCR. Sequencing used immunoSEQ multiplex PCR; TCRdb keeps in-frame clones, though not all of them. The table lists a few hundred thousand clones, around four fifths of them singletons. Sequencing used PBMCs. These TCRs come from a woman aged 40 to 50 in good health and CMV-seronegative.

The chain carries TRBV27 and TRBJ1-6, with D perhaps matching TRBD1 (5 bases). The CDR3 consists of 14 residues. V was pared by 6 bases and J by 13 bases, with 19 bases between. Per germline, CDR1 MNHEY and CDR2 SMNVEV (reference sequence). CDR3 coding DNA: TGTGCCAGCAGACTCCGGACAAACGAAATGCCCCTCCACTTT. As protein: CASRLRTNEMPLHF.

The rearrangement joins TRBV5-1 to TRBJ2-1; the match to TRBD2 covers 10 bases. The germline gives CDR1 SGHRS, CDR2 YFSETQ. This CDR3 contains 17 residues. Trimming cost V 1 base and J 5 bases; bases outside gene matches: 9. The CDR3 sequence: CASSLLVAGGGDNEQFF. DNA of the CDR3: TGCGCCAGCAGCTTGTTGGTAGCGGGGGGCGGCGACAATGAGCAGTTCTTC.

CDR3 nucleotide sequence: TGCGCCAGCAGCGTCGCGACAGGGGGACAAGAGACCCAGTACTTC. This codes for CASSVATGGQETQYF. The rearrangement joins TRBV5-1 to TRBJ2-5; 9 bases fit TRBD1. There are 15 residues in the CDR3. CDR1 SGHRS and CDR2 YFSETQ come from the germline V gene. Losses at the gene ends were 4 bases for V and 2 bases for J; bases not matched to a gene: 6.

The chain's CDR3 is CASSFESGQAYGSYEQYF. The CDR3 DNA is TGTGCCAGCAGCTTCGAATCGGGACAGGCCTACGGCTCCTACGAGCAGTACTTC. The V gene is TRBV5-8, the J gene TRBJ2-7; 8 bases match TRBD1. In germline, CDR1 is SGHTS, CDR2 YDEGEE. The CDR3 contains 18 residues. The junction had 13 bases not matched to a gene; V was cut back by 2 bases and J by 0 bases. Combining the CDR3 with reference TRBV5-8 and TRBJ2-7 gives the whole variable domain EAGVTQSPTHLIKTRGQQATLRCSPISGHTSVYWYQQALGLGLQFLLWYDEGEERNRGNFPPRFSGRQFPNYSSELNVNALELEDSALYLCASSFESGQAYGSYEQYFGPGTRLTVT.

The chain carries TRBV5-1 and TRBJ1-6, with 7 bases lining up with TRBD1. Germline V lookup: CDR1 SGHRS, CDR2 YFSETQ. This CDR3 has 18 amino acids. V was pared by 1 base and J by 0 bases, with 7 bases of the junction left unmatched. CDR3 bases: TGCGCCAGCAGCTTGTTCCCCCGGGACAGCTCCTATAATTCACCCCTCCACTTT. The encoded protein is CASSLFPRDSSYNSPLHF.

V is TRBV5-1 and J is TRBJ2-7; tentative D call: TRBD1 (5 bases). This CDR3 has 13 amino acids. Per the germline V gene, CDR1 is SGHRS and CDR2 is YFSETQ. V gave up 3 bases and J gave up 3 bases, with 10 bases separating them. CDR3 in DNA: TGCGCCAGCAGCTACGGACATAACTACGAGCAGTACTTC. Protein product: CASSYGHNYEQYF.

The CDR3 DNA reads as TGTGCCAGCAGCGCTCGACACGGAGCGGCTGACGGCTACACCTTC. This translates into CASSARHGAADGYTF. The chain employs TRBV7-2 and TRBJ1-2; D ambiguous. Germline values: CDR1 SGHTA, CDR2 FQGNSA. Trimming took 5 bases from V and 8 from J, leaving 21 bases between them. This CDR3 is 15 amino acids long.

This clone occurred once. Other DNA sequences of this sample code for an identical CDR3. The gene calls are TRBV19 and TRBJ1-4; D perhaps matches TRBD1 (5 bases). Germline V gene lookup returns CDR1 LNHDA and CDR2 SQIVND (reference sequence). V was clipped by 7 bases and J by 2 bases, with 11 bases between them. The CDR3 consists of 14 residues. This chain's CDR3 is CASMGGATNEKLFF. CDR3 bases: TGTGCCAGTATGGGAGGGGCGACTAATGAAAAACTGTTTTTT.

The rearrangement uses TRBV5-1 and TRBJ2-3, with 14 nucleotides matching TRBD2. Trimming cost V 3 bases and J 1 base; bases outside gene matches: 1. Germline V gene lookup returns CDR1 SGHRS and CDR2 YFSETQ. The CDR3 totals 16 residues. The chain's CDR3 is CASSSTSGGGTDTQYF. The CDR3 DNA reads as TGCGCCAGCAGCTCGACTAGCGGGGGGGGCACAGATACGCAGTATTTT.

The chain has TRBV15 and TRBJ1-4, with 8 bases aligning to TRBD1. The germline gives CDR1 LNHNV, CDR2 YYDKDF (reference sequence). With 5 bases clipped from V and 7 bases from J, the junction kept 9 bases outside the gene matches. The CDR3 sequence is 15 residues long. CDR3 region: CATSQGPGGSEKLFF. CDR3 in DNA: TGTGCCACCAGCCAAGGACCAGGGGGCAGTGAAAAACTGTTTTTT.

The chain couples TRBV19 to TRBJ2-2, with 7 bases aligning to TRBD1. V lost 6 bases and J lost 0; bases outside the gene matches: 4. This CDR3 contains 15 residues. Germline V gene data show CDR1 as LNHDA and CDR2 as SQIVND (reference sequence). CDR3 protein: CASRPGTANTGELFF. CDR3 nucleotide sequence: TGTGCCAGTAGACCCGGGACAGCGAACACCGGGGAGCTGTTTTTT.

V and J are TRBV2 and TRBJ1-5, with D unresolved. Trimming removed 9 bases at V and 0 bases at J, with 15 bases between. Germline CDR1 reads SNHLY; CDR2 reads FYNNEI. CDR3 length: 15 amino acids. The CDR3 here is CASSSEGPSNQPQHF. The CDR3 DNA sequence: TGTGCCAGTTCCTCTGAGGGCCCTAGCAATCAGCCCCAGCATTTT.

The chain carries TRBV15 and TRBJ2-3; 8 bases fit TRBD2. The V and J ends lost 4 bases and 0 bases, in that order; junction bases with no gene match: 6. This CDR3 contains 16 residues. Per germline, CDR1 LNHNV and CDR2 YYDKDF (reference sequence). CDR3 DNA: TGTGCCACCAGCATTCGGACTAGCAAGAGCACAGATACGCAGTATTTT. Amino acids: CATSIRTSKSTDTQYF. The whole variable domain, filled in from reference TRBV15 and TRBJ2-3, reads DAMVIQNPRYQVTQFGKPVTLSCSQTLNHNVMYWYQQKSSQAPKLLFHYYDKDFNNEADTPDNFQSRRPNTSFCFLDIRSPGLGDTAMYLCATSIRTSKSTDTQYFGPGTRLTVL.

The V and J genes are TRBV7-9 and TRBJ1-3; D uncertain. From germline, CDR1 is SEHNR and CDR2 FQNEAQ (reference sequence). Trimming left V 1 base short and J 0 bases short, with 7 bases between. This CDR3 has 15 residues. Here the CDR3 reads CASSLGLDSGNTIYF. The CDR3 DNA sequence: TGTGCCAGCAGCTTAGGATTAGACTCTGGAAACACCATATATTTT.

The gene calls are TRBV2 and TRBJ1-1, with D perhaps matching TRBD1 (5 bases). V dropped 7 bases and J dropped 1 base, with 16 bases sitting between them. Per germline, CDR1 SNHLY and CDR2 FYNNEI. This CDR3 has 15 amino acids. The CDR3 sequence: CASIGRDWANTEAFF. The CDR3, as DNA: TGTGCCAGCATAGGTAGGGACTGGGCGAACACTGAAGCTTTCTTT.

This CDR3 is CASSLAAENTEAFF. CDR3 coding DNA: TGTGCCAGCAGCTTGGCCGCAGAGAACACTGAAGCTTTCTTT. The chain joins TRBV5-4 to TRBJ1-1; unclear D gene. Trimming shortened V by 0 bases and J by 1 base, and 7 bases separated the two germline ends. The CDR3 runs to 14 residues. CDR1 is SGHNT and CDR2 is YYREEE in the germline V gene (reference sequence).

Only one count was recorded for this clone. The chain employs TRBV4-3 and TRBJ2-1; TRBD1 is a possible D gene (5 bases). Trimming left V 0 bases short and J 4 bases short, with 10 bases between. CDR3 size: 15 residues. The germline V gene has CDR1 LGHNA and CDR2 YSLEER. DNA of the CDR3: TGCGCCAGCAGCCAAGAGTCGACAGCGTACAATGAGCAGTTCTTC. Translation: CASSQESTAYNEQFF.

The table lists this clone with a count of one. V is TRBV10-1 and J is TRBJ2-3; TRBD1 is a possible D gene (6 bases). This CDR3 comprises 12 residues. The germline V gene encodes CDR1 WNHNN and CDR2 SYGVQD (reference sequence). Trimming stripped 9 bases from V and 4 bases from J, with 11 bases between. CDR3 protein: CARPKGADTQYF. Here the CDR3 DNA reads TGCGCCAGGCCCAAGGGGGCAGATACGCAGTATTTT.

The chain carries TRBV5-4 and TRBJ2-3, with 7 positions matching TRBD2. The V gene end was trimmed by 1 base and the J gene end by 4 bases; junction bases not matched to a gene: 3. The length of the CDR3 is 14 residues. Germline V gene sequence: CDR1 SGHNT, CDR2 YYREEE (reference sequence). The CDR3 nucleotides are TGTGCCAGCAGCTTGCGCGGGGGATCAGATACGCAGTATTTT. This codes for CASSLRGGSDTQYF.

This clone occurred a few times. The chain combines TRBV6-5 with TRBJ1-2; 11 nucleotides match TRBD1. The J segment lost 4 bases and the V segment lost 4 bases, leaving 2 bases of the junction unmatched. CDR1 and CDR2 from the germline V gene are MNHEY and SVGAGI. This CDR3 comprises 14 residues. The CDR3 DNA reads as TGTGCCAGCAGTTCCGGGACAGGGGGCTATGGCTACACCTTC. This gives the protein CASSSGTGGYGYTF.

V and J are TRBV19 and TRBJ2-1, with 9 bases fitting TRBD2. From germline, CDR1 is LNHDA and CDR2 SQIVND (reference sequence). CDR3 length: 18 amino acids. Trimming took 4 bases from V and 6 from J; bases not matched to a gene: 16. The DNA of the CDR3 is TGTGCCAGTAGTAAGGAGGGGATAGCGGGGGTCCTGCCCAATGAGCAGTTCTTC. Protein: CASSKEGIAGVLPNEQFF.

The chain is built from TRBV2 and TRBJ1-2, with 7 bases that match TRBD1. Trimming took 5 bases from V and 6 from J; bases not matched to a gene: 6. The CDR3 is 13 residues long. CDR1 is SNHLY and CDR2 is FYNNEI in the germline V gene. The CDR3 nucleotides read TGTGCCAGCAGTCCAGACAGGGTAAATGGCTACACCTTC. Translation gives CASSPDRVNGYTF.

CDR3 DNA sequence: TGCGCCAGCAGCTTCGAGGGCTCGGATACGCAGTATTTT. Translated, it gives CASSFEGSDTQYF. V gene TRBV5-1 combines with J gene TRBJ2-3, with D possibly TRBD2 on 5 matching bases. V gave up 2 bases and J gave up 6 bases, with 10 bases separating them. This CDR3 comprises 13 residues. CDR1 is SGHRS, CDR2 YFSETQ, per germline.

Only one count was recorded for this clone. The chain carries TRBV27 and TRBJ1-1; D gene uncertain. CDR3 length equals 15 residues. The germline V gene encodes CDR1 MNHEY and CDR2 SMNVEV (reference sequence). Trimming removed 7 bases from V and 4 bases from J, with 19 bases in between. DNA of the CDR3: TGTGCCAGCACCGCGACGGGTCTCCCCCTCACTGAAGCTTTCTTT. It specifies CASTATGLPLTEAFF.

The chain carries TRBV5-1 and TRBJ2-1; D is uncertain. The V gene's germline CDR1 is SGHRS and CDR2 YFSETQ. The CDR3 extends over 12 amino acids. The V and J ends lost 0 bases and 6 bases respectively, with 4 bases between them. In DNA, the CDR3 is TGCGCCAGCAGCTTGGGTAGCAATGAGCAGTTCTTC. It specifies CASSLGSNEQFF.

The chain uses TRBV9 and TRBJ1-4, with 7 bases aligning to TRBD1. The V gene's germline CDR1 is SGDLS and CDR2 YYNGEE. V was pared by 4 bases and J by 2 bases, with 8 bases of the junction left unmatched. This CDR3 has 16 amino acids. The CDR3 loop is CASSQGGRATNEKLFF. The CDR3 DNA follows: TGTGCCAGCAGCCAGGGGGGAAGAGCGACTAATGAAAAACTGTTTTTT.

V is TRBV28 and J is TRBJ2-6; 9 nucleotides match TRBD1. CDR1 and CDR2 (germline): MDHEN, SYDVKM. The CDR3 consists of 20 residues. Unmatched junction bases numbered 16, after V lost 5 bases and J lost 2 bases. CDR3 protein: CASSPHPGTGFTPGANVLTF. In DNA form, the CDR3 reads TGTGCCAGCAGTCCACACCCCGGGACAGGGTTTACTCCTGGGGCCAACGTCCTGACTTTC. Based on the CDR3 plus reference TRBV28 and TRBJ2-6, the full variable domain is DVKVTQSSRYLVKRTGEKVFLECVQDMDHENMFWYRQDPGLGLRLIYFSYDVKMKEKGDIPEGYSVSREKKERFSLILESASTNQTSMYLCASSPHPGTGFTPGANVLTFGAGSRLTVL.

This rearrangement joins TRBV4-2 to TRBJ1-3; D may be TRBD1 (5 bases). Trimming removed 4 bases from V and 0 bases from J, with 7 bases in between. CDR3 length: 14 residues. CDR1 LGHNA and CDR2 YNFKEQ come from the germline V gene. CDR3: CASSPQGSGNTIYF. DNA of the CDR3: TGTGCCAGCAGCCCCCAGGGCTCTGGAAACACCATATATTTT.

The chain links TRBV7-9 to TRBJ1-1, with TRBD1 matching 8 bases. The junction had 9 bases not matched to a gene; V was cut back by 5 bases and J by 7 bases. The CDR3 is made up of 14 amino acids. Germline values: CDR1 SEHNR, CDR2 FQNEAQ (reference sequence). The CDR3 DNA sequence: TGTGCCAGCAGCACGGGACAGGCGACCAATGAAGCTTTCTTT. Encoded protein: CASSTGQATNEAFF.

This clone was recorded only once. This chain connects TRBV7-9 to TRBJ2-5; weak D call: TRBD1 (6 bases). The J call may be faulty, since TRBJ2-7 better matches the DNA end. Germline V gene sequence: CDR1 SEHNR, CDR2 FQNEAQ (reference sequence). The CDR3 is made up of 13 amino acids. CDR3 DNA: TGTGCCAGCAGCTTAGTACAGGGTGGCGAGCAGTACTTC. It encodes CASSLVQGGEQYF.

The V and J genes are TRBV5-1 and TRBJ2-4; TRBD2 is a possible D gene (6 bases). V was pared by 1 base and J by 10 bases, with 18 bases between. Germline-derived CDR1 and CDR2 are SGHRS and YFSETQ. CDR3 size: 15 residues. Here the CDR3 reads CASSLWGPREGIQYF. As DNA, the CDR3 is TGCGCCAGCAGCTTGTGGGGCCCGCGGGAAGGAATTCAGTACTTC.

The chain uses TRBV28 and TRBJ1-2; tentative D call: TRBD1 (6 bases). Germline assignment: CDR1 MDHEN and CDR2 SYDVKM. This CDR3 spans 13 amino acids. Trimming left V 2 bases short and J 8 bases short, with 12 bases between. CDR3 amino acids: CASSLGGGGGYTF. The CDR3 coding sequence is TGTGCCAGCAGTTTAGGGGGGGGCGGCGGCTACACCTTC.